The 21 T cell receptor beta chains in this list originate from one sample, sequenced in a study of cytomegalovirus exposure and HLA in healthy donors. The study ran its PCR with 60 Vbeta and 13 Jbeta primers. The protocol was immunoSEQ multiplex PCR, while the TCRdb copy is restricted to in-frame clones and leaves out a portion. Of around 150,000 clones in the sample, approximately 85% are singletons; the top ten hold approximately 8.5%. Source material: PBMCs. All receptors derive from a man aged 18 to 30 in good health and CMV-seropositive.

The rearrangement links TRBV6-1 to TRBJ1-2; 10 bases line up with TRBD1. CDR3 length: 15 residues. CDR1 and CDR2 (germline): MNHNS, SASEGT. V lost 6 bases and J lost 7; bases outside the gene matches: 11. The CDR3 sequence is CASRGYGQGVSGYTF. CDR3 nucleotides: TGTGCCAGCAGGGGGTACGGACAGGGGGTCTCTGGCTACACCTTC.

The V call is TRBV6-5, the J call TRBJ1-2; the D gene is possibly TRBD1 (6 bases). The germline V gene encodes CDR1 MNHEY and CDR2 SVGAGI. V lost 0 bases, J lost 12 bases, and 14 bases lay in between. The CDR3 sequence is 13 residues long. In DNA, the CDR3 is TGTGCCAGCAGTTACTCTACCCTCCCAGGGGACACCTTC. This encodes CASSYSTLPGDTF.

This clone appeared a single time. V gene TRBV11-2 combines with J gene TRBJ2-5, with 9 positions matching TRBD2. CDR1 is SGHAT and CDR2 is FQNNGV in the germline V gene. This CDR3 comprises 16 residues. The V segment lost 6 bases and the J segment 4 bases; nucleotides outside the gene matches: 12. Written as DNA, the CDR3 is TGTGCCAGCAGATCTAAGGATCTAGCGGGGCGAGAGACCCAGTACTTC. Amino acids: CASRSKDLAGRETQYF.

The CDR3 bases are TGTGCCAGCAGCCCCCCGGACAGAATACCCCAAGAGACCCAGTACTTC. Translating it yields CASSPPDRIPQETQYF. The chain joins TRBV7-2 to TRBJ2-5; tentative D call: TRBD1 (6 bases). Germline V gene sequence: CDR1 SGHTA, CDR2 FQGNSA. This CDR3 contains 16 residues. Trimming left V 5 bases short and J 1 base short, with 17 bases between.

This clone occurred a few times. J is TRBJ2-2 and V is TRBV4-1, with a tentative D call TRBD1 (6 bases). V was cut by 4 bases and J by 2 bases, with 11 bases left in between. There are 15 residues in the CDR3. In germline, CDR1 is MGHRA, CDR2 YSYEKL. The CDR3, as DNA: TGCGCCAGCAGCCCCCGACAGGCAAACACCGGGGAGCTGTTTTTT. This sequence encodes CASSPRQANTGELFF.

The chain has TRBV6-4 and TRBJ1-5, with 10 bases fitting TRBD1. J lost 8 bases, V lost 5 bases, and 3 bases had no gene match. The length of the CDR3 is 13 residues. CDR1 MRHNA and CDR2 SNTAGT come from the germline V gene. In DNA, the CDR3 is TGTGCCAGCAGTCCGACAGGGGGCGAGCCCCAGCATTTT. Its protein product is CASSPTGGEPQHF.

This rearrangement joins TRBV7-8 to TRBJ1-1, with 7 positions matching TRBD1. Per the germline V gene, CDR1 is SGHVS and CDR2 is FQNEAQ. This CDR3 is built from 14 residues. The trim removed 8 bases at V and 4 bases at J, leaving 10 bases unmatched. DNA for the CDR3: TGTGCCAGCGCTCGTTCAGGGGGACTCACTGAAGCTTTCTTT. Residues: CASARSGGLTEAFF.

This rearrangement joins TRBV18 to TRBJ1-1; 8 bases are a match to TRBD1. The CDR3 covers 15 residues. The V gene's germline CDR1 is KGHSH and CDR2 LQKENI. The J segment lost 5 bases and the V segment lost 3 bases, leaving 8 bases of the junction unmatched. The CDR3 here is CASSPLRQGWTEAFF. The CDR3 DNA reads TGTGCCAGCTCACCCCTTCGACAGGGGTGGACTGAAGCTTTCTTT.

This chain joins TRBV28 and TRBJ1-2; possibly TRBD1 for D (6 bases). Germline CDR1 is MDHEN and CDR2 is SYDVKM. Between the trimmed V and J ends, which lost 4 bases and 5 bases, there was a span of 17 bases. The CDR3 consists of 15 residues. CDR3 in amino acids: CASSSIQGDLYGYTF. DNA of the CDR3: TGTGCCAGCAGTTCGATACAGGGAGATCTTTATGGCTACACCTTC.

V and J are TRBV18 and TRBJ1-1; no reliable D call. CDR1 and CDR2 (germline): KGHSH, LQKENI. The CDR3 spans 15 residues. The V and J ends lost 2 bases and 0 bases respectively, with 10 bases between them. The CDR3: CASSPIAQMNTEAFF. Written as DNA, the CDR3 is TGTGCCAGCTCACCAATCGCCCAGATGAACACTGAAGCTTTCTTT. The variable domain in full, completed from reference TRBV18 and TRBJ1-1, reads NAGVMQNPRHLVRRRGQEARLRCSPMKGHSHVYWYRQLPEEGLKFMVYLQKENIIDESGMPKERFSAEFPKEGPSILRIQQVVRGDSAAYFCASSPIAQMNTEAFFGQGTRLTVV.

This clone came up a few times. This sequence joins TRBV10-3 and TRBJ2-7, with 9 bases fitting TRBD2. J lost 2 bases, V lost 5 bases, and 4 bases had no gene match. Germline V gene sequence: CDR1 ENHRY, CDR2 SYGVKD. The CDR3 spans 14 residues. CDR3 residues: CAISSSGGPYEQYF. CDR3 nucleotide sequence: TGTGCCATCAGTTCCAGCGGGGGGCCCTACGAGCAGTACTTC.

This clone was observed once. The chain combines TRBV2 with TRBJ1-2; 12 nucleotides agree with TRBD1. The trim removed 6 bases at V and 2 bases at J, leaving 1 base unmatched. From germline, CDR1 is SNHLY and CDR2 FYNNEI. This CDR3 comprises 14 residues. CDR3: CASRGTGGNYGYTF. The CDR3 nucleotides are TGTGCCAGCAGGGGGACAGGGGGCAACTATGGCTACACCTTC.

J is TRBJ2-1 and V is TRBV29-1, with TRBD2 matching over 8 bases. This CDR3 is built from 16 residues. Trimming took 8 bases from V and 2 from J; bases not matched to a gene: 14. Germline V gene lookup returns CDR1 SQVTM and CDR2 ANQGSEA. The CDR3 is CSSTPLERGPYNEQFF. CDR3 DNA sequence: TGCAGCTCAACCCCCCTAGAGCGGGGGCCCTACAATGAGCAGTTCTTC.

The rearrangement uses TRBV19 and TRBJ2-6; 9 nucleotides match TRBD1. The CDR3 loop spans 20 amino acids. V trimming: 7 bases; J trimming: 3 bases; junction bases outside the gene matches: 19. In germline, CDR1 is LNHDA, CDR2 SQIVND (reference sequence). This chain's CDR3 is CASTLSGTGIHGGGANVLTF. DNA of the CDR3: TGTGCCAGTACCCTTTCCGGGACAGGGATCCACGGGGGTGGGGCCAACGTCCTGACTTTC.

This chain uses TRBV18 with TRBJ2-3; 8 bases fit TRBD2. Germline CDR1 is KGHSH and CDR2 is LQKENI. The CDR3 has 16 residues. The V gene end was trimmed by 2 bases and the J gene end by 2 bases; junction bases not matched to a gene: 6. CDR3 in DNA: TGTGCCAGCTCACCATACTCTAGCGGGCCCACAGATACGCAGTATTTT. As protein: CASSPYSSGPTDTQYF. The variable domain in full, completed from reference TRBV18 and TRBJ2-3, reads NAGVMQNPRHLVRRRGQEARLRCSPMKGHSHVYWYRQLPEEGLKFMVYLQKENIIDESGMPKERFSAEFPKEGPSILRIQQVVRGDSAAYFCASSPYSSGPTDTQYFGPGTRLTVL.

The chain has TRBV6-5 and TRBJ1-1; TRBD1 agrees at 10 bases. V lost 6 bases, J lost 6 bases, and 7 bases stayed unmatched. The CDR3 consists of 14 residues. Germline CDR1 MNHEY, CDR2 SVGAGI. The CDR3 here is CASRGPGQGPEAFF. In DNA form, the CDR3 reads TGTGCCAGCAGGGGACCGGGACAGGGGCCTGAAGCTTTCTTT.

The chain employs TRBV5-1 and TRBJ2-3; 7 bases are shared with TRBD2. The CDR3 runs to 16 residues. J gave up 2 bases and V 0 bases, and 6 bases lay outside the gene matches. The germline V gene has CDR1 SGHRS and CDR2 YFSETQ. CDR3 loop: CASSLGGGWHTDTQYF. CDR3 coding DNA: TGCGCCAGCAGCTTGGGGGGAGGGTGGCACACAGATACGCAGTATTTT.

The rearrangement uses TRBV5-1 and TRBJ1-6, with D hard to call. The CDR3 is 13 amino acids. CDR1 and CDR2 from the germline V gene are SGHRS and YFSETQ. The V end was cut by 0 bases, the J end by 7 bases, with 5 bases between. The CDR3, as DNA: TGCGCCAGCAGCTTGGAGCTGAATTCACCCCTCCACTTT. It is translated as CASSLELNSPLHF.

The genes are TRBV29-1 and TRBJ2-7; 9 bases agree with TRBD1. The V and J ends lost 4 bases and 6 bases, in that order; junction bases with no gene match: 4. The CDR3 has 12 amino acids. CDR1 is SQVTM and CDR2 is ANQGSEA in the germline V gene. CDR3 nucleotide sequence: TGCAGCGTTGTCGGGACAGGGTTCGAGCAGTACTTC. Its protein is CSVVGTGFEQYF.

The sample holds one count of this clone. The chain combines TRBV9 with TRBJ1-2, with 9 bases aligning to TRBD1. The germline V gene has CDR1 SGDLS and CDR2 YYNGEE. The V and J ends lost 0 bases and 8 bases, in that order; junction bases with no gene match: 8. CDR3 size: 15 residues. CDR3 residues: CASSVARTGELGYTF. The CDR3, as DNA: TGTGCCAGCAGCGTAGCCAGGACAGGGGAGTTGGGCTACACCTTC.

The V and J genes are TRBV5-1 and TRBJ1-2; D gene ambiguous. Deletions cut 4 bases from V and 0 bases from J, with 13 bases between. CDR1 is SGHRS and CDR2 is YFSETQ in the germline V gene. CDR3 length: 15 residues. CDR3 DNA sequence: TGCGCCAGCAGCCGGGGAGGTCAACCTAACTATGGCTACACCTTC. It encodes CASSRGGQPNYGYTF.